These T cell receptor beta chains were read from a single sample in a study of blood T cell repertoires in COVID-19. Measured with immunoSEQ multiplex PCR; TCRdb has only the in-frame clones, and not every one. The table has about 310,000 clones, 70% to 90% seen once. Sequenced material: PBMCs or T cells enriched from blood (not recorded which). These receptors all stem from a man younger than 40 who had recovered from COVID-19. Both conserved end residues are part of each CDR3. D genes are given only for firm matches. Expanded clones get a size class; other rows say once, few or many, or leave the size out.

d_call	v_call	j_call	clone_size	cdr3_aa	cdr3_nt
.	TRBV6-5	TRBJ1-6	.	CASSYSWGGGNSPLHF	TGTGCCAGCAGTTACTCGTGGGGGGGCGGGAATTCACCCCTCCACTTT
TRBD2	TRBV27	TRBJ2-1	.	CASSLVRRGGNEQFF	TGTGCCAGCAGTTTGGTAAGGAGGGGAGGGAATGAGCAGTTCTTC
.	TRBV30	TRBJ1-5	few	CAWSRGSTQPQHF	TGTGCCTGGAGCCGGGGGTCCACACAGCCCCAGCATTTT
.	TRBV30	TRBJ1-6	.	CAWSADSNSPLHF	TGTGCCTGGAGTGCGGACTCCAATTCACCCCTCCACTTT
.	TRBV5-1	TRBJ1-2	.	CASMDTSFSYGYTF	TGCGCCAGCATGGACACCTCCTTTTCCTATGGCTACACCTTC
TRBD1	TRBV18	TRBJ2-7	.	CASSGTGELFEQYF	TGTGCCAGCTCCGGGACAGGTGAACTTTTCGAGCAGTACTTC
.	TRBV18	TRBJ1-2	.	CASSTNTGSGGYTF	TGTGCCAGCTCGACAAACACAGGGAGTGGTGGCTACACCTTC
.	TRBV10-3	TRBJ2-1	.	CAISQSILARNEQFF	TGTGCCATCAGTCAGAGTATCCTAGCACGCAATGAGCAGTTCTTC
.	TRBV9	TRBJ1-6	.	CASSASNGNSPLHF	TGTGCCAGCAGCGCCTCGAACGGGAATTCACCCCTCCACTTT
.	TRBV21-1	TRBJ1-1	.	CASSKSRGAGMNTEAFF	TGTGCCAGCAGCAAGAGTCGGGGAGCGGGTATGAACACTGAAGCTTTCTTT
TRBD1	TRBV27	TRBJ1-1	.	CASRSTGGPEAFF	TGTGCCAGCAGATCGACAGGGGGCCCTGAAGCTTTCTTT
TRBD2	TRBV7-2	TRBJ2-2	.	CASSLGQGTRKSGELFF	TGTGCCAGCAGCTTAGGGCAGGGGACTAGGAAATCCGGGGAGCTGTTTTTT
TRBD1	TRBV4-2	TRBJ1-6	.	CASSQGGGYSPLHF	TGTGCCAGCAGCCAAGGAGGGGGCTATTCACCCCTCCACTTT
TRBD1	TRBV11-3	TRBJ2-1	.	CASSRQGFDEQFF	TGTGCCAGCAGCCGACAGGGATTCGATGAGCAGTTCTTC